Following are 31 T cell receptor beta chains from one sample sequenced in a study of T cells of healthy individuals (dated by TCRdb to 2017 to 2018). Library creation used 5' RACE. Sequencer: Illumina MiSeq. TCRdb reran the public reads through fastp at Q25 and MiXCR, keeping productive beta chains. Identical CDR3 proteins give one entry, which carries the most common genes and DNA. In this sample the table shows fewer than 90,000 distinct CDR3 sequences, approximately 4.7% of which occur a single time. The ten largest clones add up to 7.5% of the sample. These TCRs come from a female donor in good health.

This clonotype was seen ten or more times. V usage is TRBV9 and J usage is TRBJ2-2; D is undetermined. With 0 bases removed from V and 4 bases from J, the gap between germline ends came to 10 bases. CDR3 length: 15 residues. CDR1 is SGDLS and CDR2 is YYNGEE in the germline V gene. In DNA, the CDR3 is TGTGCCAGCAGCGTAGGCCCCCGGACCACCGGGGAGCTGTTTTTT. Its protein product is CASSVGPRTTGELFF.

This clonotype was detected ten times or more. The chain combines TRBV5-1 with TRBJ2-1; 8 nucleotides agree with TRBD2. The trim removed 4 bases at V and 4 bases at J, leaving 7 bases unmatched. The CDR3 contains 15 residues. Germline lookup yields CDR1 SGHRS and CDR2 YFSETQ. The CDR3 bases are TGCGCCAGCAGCGAGTTTAGCGGGATTTACAATGAGCAGTTCTTC. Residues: CASSEFSGIYNEQFF.

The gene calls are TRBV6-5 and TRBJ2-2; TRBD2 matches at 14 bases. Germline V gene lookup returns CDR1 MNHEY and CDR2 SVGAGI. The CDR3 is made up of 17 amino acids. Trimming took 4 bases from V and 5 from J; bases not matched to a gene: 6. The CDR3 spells CASSWGLAGVKTGELFF. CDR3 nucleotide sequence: TGTGCCAGCAGTTGGGGACTAGCGGGAGTTAAGACCGGGGAGCTGTTTTTT.

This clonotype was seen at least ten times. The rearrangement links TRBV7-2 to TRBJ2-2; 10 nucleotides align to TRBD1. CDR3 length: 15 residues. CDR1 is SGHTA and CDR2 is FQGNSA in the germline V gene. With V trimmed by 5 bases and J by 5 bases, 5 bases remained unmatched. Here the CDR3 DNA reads TGTGCCAGCAGCAGGGACAGGGGAGGTACCGGGGAGCTGTTTTTT. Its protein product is CASSRDRGGTGELFF.

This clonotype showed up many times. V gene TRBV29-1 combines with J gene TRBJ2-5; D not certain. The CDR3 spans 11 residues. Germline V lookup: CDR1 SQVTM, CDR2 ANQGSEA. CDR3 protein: CRVAVVETQYF. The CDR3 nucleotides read TGCAGAGTCGCAGTTGTAGAGACCCAGTACTTC.

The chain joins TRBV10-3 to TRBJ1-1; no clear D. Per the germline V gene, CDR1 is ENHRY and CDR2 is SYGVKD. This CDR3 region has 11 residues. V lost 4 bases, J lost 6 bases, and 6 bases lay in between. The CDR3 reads CAISAGAEAFF. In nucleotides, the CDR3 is TGTGCCATCAGTGCGGGAGCTGAAGCTTTCTTT.

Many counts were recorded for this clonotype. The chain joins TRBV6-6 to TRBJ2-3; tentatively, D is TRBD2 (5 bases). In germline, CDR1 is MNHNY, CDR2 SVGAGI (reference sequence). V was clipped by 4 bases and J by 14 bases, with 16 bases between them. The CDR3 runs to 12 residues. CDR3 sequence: CASSSVERAGYF. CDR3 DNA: TGTGCCAGCAGTTCTGTCGAGAGGGCCGGGTATTTT.

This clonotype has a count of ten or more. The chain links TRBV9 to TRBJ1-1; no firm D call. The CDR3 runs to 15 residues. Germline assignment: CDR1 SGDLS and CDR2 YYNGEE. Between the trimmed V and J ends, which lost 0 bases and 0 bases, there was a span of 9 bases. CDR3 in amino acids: CASSVEAAMNTEAFF. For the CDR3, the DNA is TGTGCCAGCAGCGTAGAGGCGGCTATGAACACTGAAGCTTTCTTT. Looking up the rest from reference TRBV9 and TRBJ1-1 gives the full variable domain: DSGVTQTPKHLITATGQRVTLRCSPRSGDLSVYWYQQSLDQGLQFLIQYYNGEERAKGNILERFSAQQFPDLHSELNLSSLELGDSALYFCASSVEAAMNTEAFFGQGTRLTVV.

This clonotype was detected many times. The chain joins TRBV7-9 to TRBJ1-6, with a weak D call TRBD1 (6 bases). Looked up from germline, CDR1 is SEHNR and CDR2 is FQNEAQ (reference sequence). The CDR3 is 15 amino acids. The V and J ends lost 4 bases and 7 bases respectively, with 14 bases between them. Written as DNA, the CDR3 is TGTGCCAGCAGCTCGTCATCCGGGACAAATTCACCCCTCCACTTT. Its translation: CASSSSSGTNSPLHF.

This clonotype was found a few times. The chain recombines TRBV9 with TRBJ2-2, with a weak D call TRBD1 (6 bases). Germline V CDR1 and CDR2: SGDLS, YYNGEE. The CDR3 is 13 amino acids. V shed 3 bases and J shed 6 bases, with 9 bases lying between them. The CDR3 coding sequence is TGTGCCAGCAGCGCCAGGGGATCCGGGGAGCTGTTTTTT. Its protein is CASSARGSGELFF.

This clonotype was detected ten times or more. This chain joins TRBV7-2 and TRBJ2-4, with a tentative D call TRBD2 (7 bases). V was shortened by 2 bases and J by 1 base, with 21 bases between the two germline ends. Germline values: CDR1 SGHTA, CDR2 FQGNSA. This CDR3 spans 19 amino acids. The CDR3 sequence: CASSLIGLAADRAKNIQYF. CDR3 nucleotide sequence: TGTGCCAGCAGCTTAATCGGGCTAGCGGCCGACAGGGCCAAAAACATTCAGTACTTC. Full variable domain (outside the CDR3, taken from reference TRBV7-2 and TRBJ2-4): GAGVSQSPSNKVTEKGKDVELRCDPISGHTALYWYRQSLGQGLEFLIYFQGNSAPDKSGLPSDRFSAERTGGSVSTLTIQRTQQEDSAVYLCASSLIGLAADRAKNIQYFGAGTRLSVL.

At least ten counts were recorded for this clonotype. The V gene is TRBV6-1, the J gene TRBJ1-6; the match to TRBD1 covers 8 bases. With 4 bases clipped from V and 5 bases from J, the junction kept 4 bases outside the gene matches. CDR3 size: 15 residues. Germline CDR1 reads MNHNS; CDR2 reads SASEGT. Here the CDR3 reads CASSVEGQDNSPLHF. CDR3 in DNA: TGTGCCAGCAGTGTCGAGGGACAGGATAATTCACCCCTCCACTTT.

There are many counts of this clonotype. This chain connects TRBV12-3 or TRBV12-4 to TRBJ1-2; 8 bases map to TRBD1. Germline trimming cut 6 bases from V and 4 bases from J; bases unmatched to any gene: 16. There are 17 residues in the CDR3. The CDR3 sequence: CASSNTQGAGSGYGYTF. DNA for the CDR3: TGTGCCAGCAGCAACACCCAGGGGGCGGGTTCTGGCTATGGCTACACCTTC.

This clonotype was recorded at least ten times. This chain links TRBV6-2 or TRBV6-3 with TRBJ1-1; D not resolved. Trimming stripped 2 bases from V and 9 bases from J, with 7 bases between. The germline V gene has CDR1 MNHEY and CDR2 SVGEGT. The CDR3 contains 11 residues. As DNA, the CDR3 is TGTGCCAGCAGTTACGGTTGGAAAGCTTTCTTT. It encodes CASSYGWKAFF.

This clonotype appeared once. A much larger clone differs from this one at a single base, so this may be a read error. This CDR3 reads CTSRRPPIGEQYF. DNA for the CDR3: TGTACCAGCCGTCGACCCCCGATAGGGGAGCAGTACTTC. The chain is built from TRBV27 and TRBJ2-7; unclear D gene. From germline, CDR1 is MNHEY and CDR2 SMNVEV (reference sequence). The CDR3 extends over 13 amino acids.

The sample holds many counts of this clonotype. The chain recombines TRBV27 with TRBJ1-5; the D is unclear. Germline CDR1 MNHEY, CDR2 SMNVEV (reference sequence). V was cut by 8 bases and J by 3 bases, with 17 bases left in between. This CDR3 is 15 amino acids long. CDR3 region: CASSAGLGYNQPQHF. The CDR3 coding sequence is TGTGCCAGCTCCGCCGGGTTGGGATACAATCAGCCCCAGCATTTT.

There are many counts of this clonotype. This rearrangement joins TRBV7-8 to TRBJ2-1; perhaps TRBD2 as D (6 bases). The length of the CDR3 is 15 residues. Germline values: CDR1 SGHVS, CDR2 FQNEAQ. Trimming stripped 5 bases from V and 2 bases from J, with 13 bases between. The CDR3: CASSPLTSTYNEQFF. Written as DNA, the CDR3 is TGTGCCAGCAGCCCTCTCACTAGCACCTACAATGAGCAGTTCTTC.

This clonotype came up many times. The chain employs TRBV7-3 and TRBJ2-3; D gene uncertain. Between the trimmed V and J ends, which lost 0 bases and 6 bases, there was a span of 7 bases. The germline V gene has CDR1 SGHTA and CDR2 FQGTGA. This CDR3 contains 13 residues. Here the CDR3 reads CASSLTFADTQYF. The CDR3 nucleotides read TGTGCCAGCAGCTTAACGTTCGCCGATACGCAGTATTTT.

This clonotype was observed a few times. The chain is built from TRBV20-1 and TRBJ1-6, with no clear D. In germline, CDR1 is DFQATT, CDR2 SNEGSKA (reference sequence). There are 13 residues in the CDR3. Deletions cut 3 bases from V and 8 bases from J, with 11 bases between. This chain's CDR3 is CSARFWVDSPLHF. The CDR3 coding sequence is TGCAGTGCTAGGTTCTGGGTAGATTCACCCCTCCACTTT.

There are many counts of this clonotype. CDR3 coding DNA: TGTGCCAGCAGCTTCCAGGGGGATGACGAGCAGTACTTC. Translating gives CASSFQGDDEQYF. This chain links TRBV5-6 with TRBJ2-7; TRBD1 aligns across 7 bases. V lost 2 bases to trimming and J lost 5 bases; unmatched junction nucleotides: 4. Germline V gene data show CDR1 as SGHDT and CDR2 as YYEEEE. The CDR3 has 13 residues. The entire variable domain, with the rest obtained from reference TRBV5-6 and TRBJ2-7, is as follows: DAGVTQSPTHLIKTRGQQVTLRCSPKSGHDTVSWYQQALGQGPQFIFQYYEEEERQRGNFPDRFSGHQFPNYSSELNVNALLLGDSALYLCASSFQGDDEQYFGPGTRLTVT.

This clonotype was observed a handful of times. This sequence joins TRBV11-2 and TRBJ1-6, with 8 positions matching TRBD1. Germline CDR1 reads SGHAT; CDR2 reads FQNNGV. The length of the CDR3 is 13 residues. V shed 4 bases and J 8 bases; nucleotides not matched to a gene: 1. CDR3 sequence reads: CASSSDRDSPLHF. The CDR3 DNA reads TGTGCCAGCAGCTCGGACAGGGATTCACCCCTCCACTTT.

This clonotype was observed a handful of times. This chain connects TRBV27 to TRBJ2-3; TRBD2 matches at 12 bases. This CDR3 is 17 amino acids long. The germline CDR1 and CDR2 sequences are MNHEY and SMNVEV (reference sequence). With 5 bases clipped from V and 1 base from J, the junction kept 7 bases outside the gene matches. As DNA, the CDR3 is TGTGCCAGCAGTCTTTTCCGGACTAGCGGGGGCACAGATACGCAGTATTTT. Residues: CASSLFRTSGGTDTQYF.

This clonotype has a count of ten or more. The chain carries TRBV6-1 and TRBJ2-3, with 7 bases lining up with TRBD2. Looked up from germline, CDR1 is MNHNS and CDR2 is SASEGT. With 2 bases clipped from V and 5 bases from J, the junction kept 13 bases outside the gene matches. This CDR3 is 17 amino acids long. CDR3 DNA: TGTGCCAGCAGTGAAAGGTTTTCGTGGGAGGGCCAAGATACGCAGTATTTT. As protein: CASSERFSWEGQDTQYF.

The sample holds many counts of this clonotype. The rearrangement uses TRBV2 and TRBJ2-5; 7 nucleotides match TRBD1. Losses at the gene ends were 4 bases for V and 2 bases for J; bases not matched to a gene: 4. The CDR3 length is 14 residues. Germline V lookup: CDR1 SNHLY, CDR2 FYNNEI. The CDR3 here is CASSVQGVQETQYF. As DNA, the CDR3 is TGTGCCAGCAGTGTGCAGGGGGTTCAAGAGACCCAGTACTTC.

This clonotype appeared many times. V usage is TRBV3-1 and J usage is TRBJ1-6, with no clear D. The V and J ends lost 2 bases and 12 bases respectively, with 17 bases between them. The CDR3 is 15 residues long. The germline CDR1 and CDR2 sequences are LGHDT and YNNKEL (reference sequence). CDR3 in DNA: TGTGCCAGCAGCCAAAGGCGGACCGACGCGGTACCCCTCCACTTT. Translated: CASSQRRTDAVPLHF.

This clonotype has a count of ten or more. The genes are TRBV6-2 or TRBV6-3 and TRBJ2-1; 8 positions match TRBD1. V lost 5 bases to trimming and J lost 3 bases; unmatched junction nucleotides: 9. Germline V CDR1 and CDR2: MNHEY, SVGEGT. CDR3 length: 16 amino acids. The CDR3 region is CASSPTDRASYNEQFF. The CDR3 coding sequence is TGTGCCAGCAGTCCCACGGACAGGGCAAGCTACAATGAGCAGTTCTTC.

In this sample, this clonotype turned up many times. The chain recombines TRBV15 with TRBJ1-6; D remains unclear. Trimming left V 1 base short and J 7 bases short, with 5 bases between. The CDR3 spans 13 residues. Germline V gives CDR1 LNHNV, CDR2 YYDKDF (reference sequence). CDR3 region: CATSRGWNSPLHF. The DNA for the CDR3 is TGTGCCACCAGCAGAGGCTGGAATTCACCCCTCCACTTT.

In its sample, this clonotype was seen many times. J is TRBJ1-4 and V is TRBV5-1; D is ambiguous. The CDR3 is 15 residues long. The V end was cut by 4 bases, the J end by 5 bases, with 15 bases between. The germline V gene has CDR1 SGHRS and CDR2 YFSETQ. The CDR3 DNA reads TGCGCCAGCAGCCAACTCGGGATTCCCAATGAAAAACTGTTTTTT. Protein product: CASSQLGIPNEKLFF. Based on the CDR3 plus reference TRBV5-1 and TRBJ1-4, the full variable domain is KAGVTQTPRYLIKTRGQQVTLSCSPISGHRSVSWYQQTPGQGLQFLFEYFSETQRNKGNFPGRFSGRQFSNSRSEMNVSTLELGDSALYLCASSQLGIPNEKLFFGSGTQLSVL.

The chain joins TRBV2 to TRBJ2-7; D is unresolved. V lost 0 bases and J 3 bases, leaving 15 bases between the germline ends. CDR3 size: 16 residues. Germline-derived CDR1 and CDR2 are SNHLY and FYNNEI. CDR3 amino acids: CASSEAPSRLGYEQYF. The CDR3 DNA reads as TGTGCCAGCAGTGAAGCCCCTAGTAGGTTGGGCTACGAGCAGTACTTC.

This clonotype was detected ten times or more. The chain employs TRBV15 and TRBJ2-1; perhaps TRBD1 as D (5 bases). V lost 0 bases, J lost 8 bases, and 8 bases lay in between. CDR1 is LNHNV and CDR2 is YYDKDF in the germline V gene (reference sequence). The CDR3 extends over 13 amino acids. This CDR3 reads CATSRDRGDEQFF. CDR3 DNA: TGTGCCACCAGCAGAGATAGGGGCGATGAGCAGTTCTTC.

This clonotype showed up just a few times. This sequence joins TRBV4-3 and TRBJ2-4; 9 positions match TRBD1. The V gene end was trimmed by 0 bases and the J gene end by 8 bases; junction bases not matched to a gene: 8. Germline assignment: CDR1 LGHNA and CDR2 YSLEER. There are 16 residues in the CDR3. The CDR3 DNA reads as TGCGCCAGCAGCCAAGACCCGACAGGGGGTGTGGACATTCAGTACTTC. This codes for CASSQDPTGGVDIQYF.